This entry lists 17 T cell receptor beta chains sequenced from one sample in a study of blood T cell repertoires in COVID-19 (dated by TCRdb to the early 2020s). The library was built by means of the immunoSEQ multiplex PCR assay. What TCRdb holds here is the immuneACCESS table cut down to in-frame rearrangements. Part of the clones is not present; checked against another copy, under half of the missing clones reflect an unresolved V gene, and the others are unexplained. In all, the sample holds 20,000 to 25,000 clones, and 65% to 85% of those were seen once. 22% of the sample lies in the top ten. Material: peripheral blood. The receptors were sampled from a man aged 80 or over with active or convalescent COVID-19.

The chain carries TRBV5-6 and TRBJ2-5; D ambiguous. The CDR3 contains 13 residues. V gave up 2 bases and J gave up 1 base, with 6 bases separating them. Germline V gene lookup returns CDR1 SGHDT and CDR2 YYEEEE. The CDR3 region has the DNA TGTGCCAGCAGCTTCTGGCCCCAAGAGACCCAGTACTTC. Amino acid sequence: CASSFWPQETQYF.

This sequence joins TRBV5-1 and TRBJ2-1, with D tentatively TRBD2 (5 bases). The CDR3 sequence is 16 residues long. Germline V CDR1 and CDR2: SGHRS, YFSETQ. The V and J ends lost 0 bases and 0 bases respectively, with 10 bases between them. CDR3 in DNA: TGCGCCAGCAGCTTGGGGACTTCCCGCTCCTACAATGAGCAGTTCTTC. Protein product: CASSLGTSRSYNEQFF. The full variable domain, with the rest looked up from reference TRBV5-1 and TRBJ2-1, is KAGVTQTPRYLIKTRGQQVTLSCSPISGHRSVSWYQQTPGQGLQFLFEYFSETQRNKGNFPGRFSGRQFSNSRSEMNVSTLELGDSALYLCASSLGTSRSYNEQFFGPGTRLTVL.

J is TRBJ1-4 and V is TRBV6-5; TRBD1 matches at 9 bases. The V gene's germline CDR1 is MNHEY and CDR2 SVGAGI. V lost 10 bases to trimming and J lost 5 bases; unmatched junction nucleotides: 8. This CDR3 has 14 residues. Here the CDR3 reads CATRTGDINEKLFF. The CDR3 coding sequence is TGTGCCACCCGGACAGGGGACATAAATGAAAAACTGTTTTTT.

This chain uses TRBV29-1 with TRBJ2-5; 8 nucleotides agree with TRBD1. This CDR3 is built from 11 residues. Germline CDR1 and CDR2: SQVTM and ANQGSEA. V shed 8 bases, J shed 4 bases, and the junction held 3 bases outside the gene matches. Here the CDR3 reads CSTGTGETQYF. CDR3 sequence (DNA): TGCAGCACCGGGACAGGAGAGACCCAGTACTTC. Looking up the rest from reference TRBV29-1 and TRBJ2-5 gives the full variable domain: SAVISQKPSRDICQRGTSLTIQCQVDSQVTMMFWYRQQPGQSLTLIATANQGSEATYESGFVIDKFPISRPNLTFSTLTVSNMSPEDSSIYLCSTGTGETQYFGPGTRLLVL.

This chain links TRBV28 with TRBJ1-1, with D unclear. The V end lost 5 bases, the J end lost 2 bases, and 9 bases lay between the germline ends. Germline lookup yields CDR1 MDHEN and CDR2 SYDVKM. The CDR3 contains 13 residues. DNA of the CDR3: TGTGCCAGCAGTACCCCTATAAACACTGAAGCTTTCTTT. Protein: CASSTPINTEAFF. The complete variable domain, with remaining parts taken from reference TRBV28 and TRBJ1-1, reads DVKVTQSSRYLVKRTGEKVFLECVQDMDHENMFWYRQDPGLGLRLIYFSYDVKMKEKGDIPEGYSVSREKKERFSLILESASTNQTSMYLCASSTPINTEAFFGQGTRLTVV.

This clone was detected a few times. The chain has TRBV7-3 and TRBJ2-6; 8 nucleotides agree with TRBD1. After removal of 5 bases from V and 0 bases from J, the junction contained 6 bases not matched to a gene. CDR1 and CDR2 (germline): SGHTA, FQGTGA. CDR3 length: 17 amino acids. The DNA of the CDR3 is TGTGCCAGCAGCACCGGGACAGGCCTCTCTGGGGCCAACGTCCTGACTTTC. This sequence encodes CASSTGTGLSGANVLTF.

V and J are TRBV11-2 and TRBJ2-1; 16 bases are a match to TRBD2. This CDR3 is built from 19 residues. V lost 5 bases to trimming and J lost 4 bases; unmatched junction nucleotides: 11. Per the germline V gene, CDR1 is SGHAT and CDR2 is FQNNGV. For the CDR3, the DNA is TGTGCCAGCAGCCCGAAGGGACTAGCGGGAGGGGTGAAGTACAATGAGCAGTTCTTC. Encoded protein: CASSPKGLAGGVKYNEQFF.

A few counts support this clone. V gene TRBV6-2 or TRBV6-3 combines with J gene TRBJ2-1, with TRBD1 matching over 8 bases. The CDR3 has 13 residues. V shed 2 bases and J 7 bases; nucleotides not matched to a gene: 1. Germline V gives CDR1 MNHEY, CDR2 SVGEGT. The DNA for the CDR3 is TGTGCCAGCAGTTACAACAGGGGGAATGAGCAGTTCTTC. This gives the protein CASSYNRGNEQFF.

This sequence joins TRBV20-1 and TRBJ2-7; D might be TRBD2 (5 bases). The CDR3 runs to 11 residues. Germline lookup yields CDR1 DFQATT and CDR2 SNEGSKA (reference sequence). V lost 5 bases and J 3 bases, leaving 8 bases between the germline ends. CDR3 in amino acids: CSALDFYEQYF. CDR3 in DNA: TGCAGTGCTTTGGACTTCTACGAGCAGTACTTC.

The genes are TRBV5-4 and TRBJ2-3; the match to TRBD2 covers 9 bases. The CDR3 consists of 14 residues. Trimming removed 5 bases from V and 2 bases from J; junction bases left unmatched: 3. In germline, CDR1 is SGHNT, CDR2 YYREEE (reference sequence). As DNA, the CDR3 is TGTGCCAGCAGGGGCGGGGGGGCCACAGATACGCAGTATTTT. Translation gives CASRGGGATDTQYF.

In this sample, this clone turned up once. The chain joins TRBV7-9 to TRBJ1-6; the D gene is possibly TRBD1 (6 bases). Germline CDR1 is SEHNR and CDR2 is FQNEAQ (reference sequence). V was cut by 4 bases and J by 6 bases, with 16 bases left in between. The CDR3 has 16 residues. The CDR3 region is CASSSRGRGVNSPLHF. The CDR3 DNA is TGTGCCAGCAGCTCGCGGGGGAGGGGGGTTAATTCACCCCTCCACTTT.

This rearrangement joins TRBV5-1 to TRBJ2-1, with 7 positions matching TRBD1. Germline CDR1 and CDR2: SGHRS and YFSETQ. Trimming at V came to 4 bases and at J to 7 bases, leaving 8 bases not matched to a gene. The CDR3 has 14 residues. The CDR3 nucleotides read TGCGCCAGCAGCCCTGGACAGGTTGGAAATGAGCAGTTCTTC. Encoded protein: CASSPGQVGNEQFF.

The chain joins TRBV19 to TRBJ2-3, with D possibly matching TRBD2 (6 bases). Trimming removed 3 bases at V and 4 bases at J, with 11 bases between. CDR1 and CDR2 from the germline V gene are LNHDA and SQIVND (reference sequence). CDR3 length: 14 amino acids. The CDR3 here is CASSMGGEADTQYF. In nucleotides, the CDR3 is TGTGCCAGTAGTATGGGGGGAGAGGCAGATACGCAGTATTTT.

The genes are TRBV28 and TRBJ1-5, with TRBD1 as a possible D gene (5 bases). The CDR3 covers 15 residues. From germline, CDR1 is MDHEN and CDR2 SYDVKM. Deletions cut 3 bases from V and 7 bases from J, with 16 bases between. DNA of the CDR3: TGTGCCAGCAGTTTTCAGGGTTCAGGAGACCAGCCCCAGCATTTT. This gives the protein CASSFQGSGDQPQHF.

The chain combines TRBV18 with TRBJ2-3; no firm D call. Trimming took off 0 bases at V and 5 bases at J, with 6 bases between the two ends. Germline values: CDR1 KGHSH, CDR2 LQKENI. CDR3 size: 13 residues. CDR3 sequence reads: CASSPPTGDTQYF. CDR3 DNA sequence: TGTGCCAGCTCACCACCGACGGGAGATACGCAGTATTTT.

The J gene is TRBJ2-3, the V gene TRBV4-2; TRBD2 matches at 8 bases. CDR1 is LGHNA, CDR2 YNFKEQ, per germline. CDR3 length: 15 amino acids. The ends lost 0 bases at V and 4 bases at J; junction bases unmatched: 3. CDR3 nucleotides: TGTGCCAGCAGCCAAGAAGCGGGAGTCCCAGATACGCAGTATTTT. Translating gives CASSQEAGVPDTQYF.

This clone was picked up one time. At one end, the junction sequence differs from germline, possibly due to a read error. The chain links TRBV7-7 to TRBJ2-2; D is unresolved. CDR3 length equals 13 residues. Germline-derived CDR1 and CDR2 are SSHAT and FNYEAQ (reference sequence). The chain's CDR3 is CASSPAGTGELFF. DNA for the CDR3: TGTGCTAGCAGCCCGGCAGGAACCGGGGAGCTGTTTTTT.